Presented here are 2 T cell receptor beta chains from one specimen sequenced in a study of radiation and T cells in renal cell carcinoma. Measured with immunoSEQ multiplex PCR; TCRdb has only the in-frame clones, and not every one. The data hold 100,000 to 150,000 clones, with roughly 91% observed a single time. As to time point: blood 2 weeks post-SBRT. Treatment denoted: 15 Gy SBRT to primary tumor, nephrectomy 4 weeks later. Here the sequenced sample was blood, taken from a patient whose treatment included radiotherapy and nephrectomy. The source of these receptors is a woman in her seventies with renal cell carcinoma.

The V and J genes are TRBV4-2 and TRBJ1-4, with D unclear. CDR3 length: 15 amino acids. Germline CDR1 and CDR2: LGHNA and YNFKEQ. V was shortened by 0 bases and J by 6 bases, with 11 bases between the two germline ends. CDR3 sequence (DNA): TGTGCCAGCAGCCAAGAGGCCATTGGGGATGAAAAACTGTTTTTT. Its protein is CASSQEAIGDEKLFF.

This clone was observed a few times. The V gene is TRBV30, the J gene TRBJ1-3, with no clear D. Germline CDR1 and CDR2: GTSNPN and SVGIG (reference sequence). This CDR3 contains 13 residues. The V gene lost 0 bases and the J gene lost 1 base, with 4 bases spanning the gap. This chain's CDR3 is CAWSVGSGNTIYF. CDR3 nucleotides: TGTGCCTGGAGTGTGGGGTCTGGAAACACCATATATTTT.